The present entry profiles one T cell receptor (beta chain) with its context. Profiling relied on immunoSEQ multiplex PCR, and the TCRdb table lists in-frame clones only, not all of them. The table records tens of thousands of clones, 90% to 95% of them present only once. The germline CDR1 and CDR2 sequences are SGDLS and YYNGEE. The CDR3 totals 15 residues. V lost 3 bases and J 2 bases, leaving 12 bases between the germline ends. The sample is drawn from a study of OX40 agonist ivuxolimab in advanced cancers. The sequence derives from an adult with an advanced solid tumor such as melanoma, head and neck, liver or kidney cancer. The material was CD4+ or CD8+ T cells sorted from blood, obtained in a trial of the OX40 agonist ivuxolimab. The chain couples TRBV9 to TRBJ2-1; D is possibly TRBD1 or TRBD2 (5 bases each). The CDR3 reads CASSALDSTYNEQFF. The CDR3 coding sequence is TGTGCCAGCAGCGCACTAGACAGCACCTACAATGAGCAGTTCTTC.